These 26 T cell receptor beta chains share one sample of origin, sequenced in a study of shared clonotypes between healthy human individuals. The protocol was immunoSEQ multiplex PCR, while the TCRdb copy is restricted to in-frame clones and leaves out a portion. Here the sample spans 2,500,000 or so clones, 93% being singletons. Sequenced material: naive CD4+ T cells from PBMCs. This sample's subset: CD45RA+ positively selected. All receptors come from a man aged 18 to 29 in good health. Some clones in this sample may be carry-over from other donors' samples.

The CDR3 here is CASSVSRDILIRRYNEQFF. The CDR3 bases are TGTGCCAGCAGCGTATCCCGGGACATCCTAATCCGGCGGTACAATGAGCAGTTCTTC. The chain recombines TRBV11-2 with TRBJ2-1; a possible D gene is TRBD1 (6 bases). CDR3 length equals 19 residues. With 5 bases removed from V and 4 bases from J, the gap between germline ends came to 27 bases. Germline values: CDR1 SGHAT, CDR2 FQNNGV.

The rearrangement joins TRBV5-6 to TRBJ2-1, with D tentatively TRBD1 or TRBD2 (5 bases each). There are 15 residues in the CDR3. Trimming took 4 bases from V and 4 from J, leaving 15 bases between them. From germline, CDR1 is SGHDT and CDR2 YYEEEE. The DNA for the CDR3 is TGTGCCAGCAGCCGCCGGGGCCGTATTTACAATGAGCAGTTCTTC. Translating it yields CASSRRGRIYNEQFF. The complete variable domain, with remaining parts taken from reference TRBV5-6 and TRBJ2-1, reads DAGVTQSPTHLIKTRGQQVTLRCSPKSGHDTVSWYQQALGQGPQFIFQYYEEEERQRGNFPDRFSGHQFPNYSSELNVNALLLGDSALYLCASSRRGRIYNEQFFGPGTRLTVL.

The chain recombines TRBV5-4 with TRBJ2-7, with 8 positions matching TRBD1. Trimming cost V 0 bases and J 3 bases; bases outside gene matches: 8. The length of the CDR3 is 16 residues. The V gene's germline CDR1 is SGHNT and CDR2 YYREEE (reference sequence). The CDR3 nucleotides are TGTGCCAGCAGCTTGGTCGATCTGACAGGGGTCTACGAGCAGTACTTC. Encoded protein: CASSLVDLTGVYEQYF.

The V call is TRBV10-1, the J call TRBJ2-3, with D possibly TRBD1 on 5 matching bases. The germline V and J ends were trimmed by 5 bases and 0 bases, with 9 bases remaining between them. Germline assignment: CDR1 WNHNN and CDR2 SYGVQD (reference sequence). This CDR3 spans 14 amino acids. The chain's CDR3 is CASSSDSSTDTQYF. CDR3 DNA: TGCGCCAGCAGTTCCGACAGTAGCACAGATACGCAGTATTTT.

A note on this clone: In the same sample, other DNA sequences code for this CDR3. The gene calls are TRBV7-2 and TRBJ2-5; D not certain. This CDR3 spans 12 amino acids. V was cut by 2 bases and J by 5 bases, with 6 bases left in between. The germline V gene encodes CDR1 SGHTA and CDR2 FQGNSA. In DNA form, the CDR3 reads TGTGCCAGCAGCTTATCGGTGGAGACCCAGTACTTC. Translated: CASSLSVETQYF.

The gene calls are TRBV5-1 and TRBJ2-4; TRBD1 matches 10 bases. CDR3 length equals 14 residues. Losses at the gene ends were 4 bases for V and 9 bases for J; bases not matched to a gene: 7. Germline V gene sequence: CDR1 SGHRS, CDR2 YFSETQ. The CDR3 reads CASSPDRGRGIQYF. The CDR3 region has the DNA TGCGCCAGCAGCCCCGACAGGGGGCGGGGCATTCAGTACTTC.

On this clone itself: At the DNA level, this CDR3 is encoded by other sequences in the same sample as well. V is TRBV5-4 and J is TRBJ2-7; the D is unclear. The V end lost 4 bases, the J end lost 6 bases, and 8 bases lay between the germline ends. The CDR3 loop spans 11 amino acids. Germline loops: CDR1 SGHNT, CDR2 YYREEE (reference sequence). The CDR3 loop reads CASSAGGEQYF. The CDR3 DNA reads as TGTGCCAGCAGCGCAGGCGGCGAGCAGTACTTC.

This clone showed up just once. V gene TRBV7-2 combines with J gene TRBJ2-7; TRBD1 matches at 9 bases. The germline CDR1 and CDR2 sequences are SGHTA and FQGNSA. The length of the CDR3 is 16 residues. The V segment lost 8 bases and the J segment 2 bases; nucleotides outside the gene matches: 13. The CDR3 bases are TGTGCCAGCGCTCCCCTCGGGGGGACAGGGACCTACGAGCAGTACTTC. This translates into CASAPLGGTGTYEQYF.

The V and J genes are TRBV5-1 and TRBJ2-7; possible D gene TRBD1, 6 bases. Germline CDR1 is SGHRS and CDR2 is YFSETQ. The CDR3 totals 14 residues. V lost 7 bases and J lost 0, with 14 bases in between. The CDR3 here is CASALAGDSYEQYF. The CDR3 nucleotides are TGCGCCAGCGCCTTAGCAGGGGACTCCTACGAGCAGTACTTC.

This chain connects TRBV28 to TRBJ2-2, with 8 bases matching TRBD2. V was pared by 8 bases and J by 7 bases, with 9 bases of the junction left unmatched. The CDR3 loop spans 14 amino acids. Germline V gene data show CDR1 as MDHEN and CDR2 as SYDVKM. The CDR3 bases are TGTGCCAGCGCCCGGGGGGGCTTGGTCGGGGAGCTGTTTTTT. Translating it yields CASARGGLVGELFF.

This chain uses TRBV5-1 with TRBJ1-1; a possible D gene is TRBD1 (6 bases). This CDR3 comprises 15 residues. V was clipped by 3 bases and J by 3 bases, with 15 bases between them. CDR1 is SGHRS and CDR2 is YFSETQ in the germline V gene. Written as DNA, the CDR3 is TGCGCCAGCAGCTCCGGACAGTCAGGGGACACTGAAGCTTTCTTT. Residues: CASSSGQSGDTEAFF. The full variable domain, completed using reference TRBV5-1 and TRBJ1-1, is KAGVTQTPRYLIKTRGQQVTLSCSPISGHRSVSWYQQTPGQGLQFLFEYFSETQRNKGNFPGRFSGRQFSNSRSEMNVSTLELGDSALYLCASSSGQSGDTEAFFGQGTRLTVV.

The CDR3 bases are TGTGCCAGCTCACCGCAGGGAGCCAACAATCAGCCCCAGCATTTT. Protein product: CASSPQGANNQPQHF. The V call is TRBV18, the J call TRBJ1-5; a weak D match, TRBD1 (5 bases). Trimming took off 3 bases at V and 3 bases at J, with 12 bases between the two ends. This CDR3 is built from 15 residues. Germline lookup yields CDR1 KGHSH and CDR2 LQKENI.

This clone has a single count. The same CDR3 arises from other DNA sequences in this sample as well. The chain uses TRBV5-1 and TRBJ2-7; the D is unclear. From germline, CDR1 is SGHRS and CDR2 YFSETQ. This CDR3 has 12 residues. Trimming shortened V by 2 bases and J by 2 bases, and 5 bases separated the two germline ends. This CDR3 is CASSLDAYEQYF. DNA of the CDR3: TGCGCCAGCAGCTTAGATGCCTACGAGCAGTACTTC.

This chain uses TRBV29-1 with TRBJ2-1; 8 nucleotides line up with TRBD1. The CDR3 extends over 15 amino acids. Germline V CDR1 and CDR2: SQVTM, ANQGSEA. V gave up 4 bases and J gave up 0 bases; unmatched junction bases: 5. DNA for the CDR3: TGCAGCGTTGTTGGGACAGGTGACTCCTACAATGAGCAGTTCTTC. This gives the protein CSVVGTGDSYNEQFF.

The rearrangement links TRBV28 to TRBJ2-7, with D perhaps assigned TRBD1 or TRBD2 (5 bases each). The germline V gene has CDR1 MDHEN and CDR2 SYDVKM. There are 15 residues in the CDR3. Trimming shortened V by 2 bases and J by 3 bases, and 14 bases separated the two germline ends. The CDR3: CASSLPGTGLYEQYF. CDR3 nucleotide sequence: TGTGCCAGCAGTTTACCCGGGACCGGGCTCTACGAGCAGTACTTC. The full variable domain, in which reference TRBV28 and TRBJ2-7 provide the parts outside the CDR3, is DVKVTQSSRYLVKRTGEKVFLECVQDMDHENMFWYRQDPGLGLRLIYFSYDVKMKEKGDIPEGYSVSREKKERFSLILESASTNQTSMYLCASSLPGTGLYEQYFGPGTRLTVT.

The chain joins TRBV5-6 to TRBJ2-5; D assignment may be TRBD1 or TRBD2 (5 bases each). Trimming took off 1 base at V and 0 bases at J, with 16 bases between the two ends. The length of the CDR3 is 17 residues. Germline V gene lookup returns CDR1 SGHDT and CDR2 YYEEEE. The CDR3 region has the DNA TGTGCCAGCAGCTTGTCTAGGGGCCCGGGGTACCAAGAGACCCAGTACTTC. Protein: CASSLSRGPGYQETQYF. The variable domain in full, with the rest retrieved from reference TRBV5-6 and TRBJ2-5, is DAGVTQSPTHLIKTRGQQVTLRCSPKSGHDTVSWYQQALGQGPQFIFQYYEEEERQRGNFPDRFSGHQFPNYSSELNVNALLLGDSALYLCASSLSRGPGYQETQYFGPGTRLLVL.

This clone has only a few counts. This same CDR3 is encoded by further DNA sequences in the sample. V is TRBV19 and J is TRBJ1-5; no clear D. The CDR3 is 13 residues long. Trimming removed 6 bases from V and 0 bases from J, with 6 bases in between. Germline CDR1 and CDR2: LNHDA and SQIVND (reference sequence). The CDR3 DNA reads as TGTGCCAGTAGGGATTATAGCAATCAGCCCCAGCATTTT. It translates to CASRDYSNQPQHF.

This chain links TRBV27 with TRBJ1-1; 7 positions match TRBD1. Per germline, CDR1 MNHEY and CDR2 SMNVEV (reference sequence). This CDR3 is 14 amino acids long. Trimming took 6 bases from V and 3 from J; bases not matched to a gene: 7. The CDR3 loop is CASRDRDRYTEAFF. The DNA of the CDR3 is TGTGCCAGCAGGGACCGGGACAGATACACTGAAGCTTTCTTT.

The chain uses TRBV11-1 and TRBJ2-7; 8 nucleotides match TRBD2. Trimming removed 0 bases from V and 5 bases from J; junction bases left unmatched: 6. Germline values: CDR1 SGHAT, CDR2 FQDESV (reference sequence). This CDR3 has 15 amino acids. CDR3: CASSLASGTYNEQYF. The CDR3 DNA reads TGTGCCAGCAGCTTAGCTAGCGGGACTTATAACGAGCAGTACTTC.

This sequence joins TRBV5-4 and TRBJ1-2; 9 bases align to TRBD1. The CDR3 sequence is 15 residues long. The J segment lost 7 bases and the V segment lost 4 bases, leaving 11 bases of the junction unmatched. Germline V gene sequence: CDR1 SGHNT, CDR2 YYREEE (reference sequence). This CDR3 is CASSQATGGAVGYTF. As DNA, the CDR3 is TGTGCCAGCAGCCAAGCCACAGGGGGCGCAGTTGGCTACACCTTC.

The chain recombines TRBV4-1 with TRBJ1-5, with 11 bases identical to TRBD1. Germline V gives CDR1 MGHRA, CDR2 YSYEKL. V shed 3 bases, J shed 3 bases, and the junction held 4 bases outside the gene matches. The CDR3 runs 16 residues. As DNA, the CDR3 is TGCGCCAGCAGCCACGTGGGACAGGGGGTCAATCAGCCCCAGCATTTT. Encoded protein: CASSHVGQGVNQPQHF.

CDR3 in amino acids: CASSPGTGGTETQYF. The CDR3 nucleotides are TGTGCCAGCAGCCCCGGGACAGGAGGGACGGAGACCCAGTACTTC. This chain links TRBV9 with TRBJ2-5; 8 nucleotides agree with TRBD1. V dropped 4 bases and J dropped 5; count of bases not matched to a gene: 10. The germline V gene has CDR1 SGDLS and CDR2 YYNGEE. The CDR3 has 15 amino acids.

The rearrangement joins TRBV6-1 to TRBJ1-2; maybe TRBD1 (5 bases). Germline V gene data show CDR1 as MNHNS and CDR2 as SASEGT. V shed 4 bases and J shed 5 bases, with 14 bases lying between them. The CDR3 consists of 14 residues. CDR3 protein: CASSVEGNQYGYTF. For the CDR3, the DNA is TGTGCCAGCAGTGTGGAGGGGAATCAGTATGGCTACACCTTC.

As for this clone: The sample has other DNA sequences that encode this CDR3 too. V usage is TRBV6-5 and J usage is TRBJ1-1; D unclear. The length of the CDR3 is 13 residues. CDR1 and CDR2 (germline): MNHEY, SVGAGI. Trimming stripped 0 bases from V and 4 bases from J, with 6 bases between. For the CDR3, the DNA is TGTGCCAGCAGTTACTCAGGGAGCACTGAAGCTTTCTTT. Its protein product is CASSYSGSTEAFF.

The chain is built from TRBV7-3 and TRBJ2-5, with TRBD2 identical over 12 bases. The J call may not be correct, given that the DNA end is closer to TRBJ2-7. The CDR3 is 15 amino acids. Germline CDR1 reads SGHTA; CDR2 reads FQGTGA. The CDR3 sequence: CASSILAGGTYEQYF. For the CDR3, the DNA is TGTGCCAGCAGCATTCTAGCGGGAGGGACCTACGAGCAGTACTTC.

The CDR3, as DNA: TGTGCCAGCAGACGGGACAGGGGGGGCCCTGCCTACGAGCAGTACTTC. Translation gives CASRRDRGGPAYEQYF. The rearrangement links TRBV6-6 to TRBJ2-7, with 11 bases matching TRBD1. The germline V gene has CDR1 MNHNY and CDR2 SVGAGI (reference sequence). The CDR3 runs 16 residues. V trimming: 6 bases; J trimming: 2 bases; junction bases outside the gene matches: 9.